The clone carrying this TCR beta chain was seen many times. As yet, its antigen is unknown. The time point denotes: sample taken at primary tumor resection. Material for sequencing was whole RNA from tumor, nontumor lung or frozen PBMC, left unsorted. The donors, around 71 patients with untreated early-stage non-small cell lung cancer, provided the samples. Every molecule of TCR cDNA had its own unique molecular identifier. Using its own MiXCR run on the 5' RACE reads, TCRdb lists one record per CDR3 protein. The table shows more than 50,000 distinct CDR3 sequences, with under 7.5% occurring only once. V was clipped by 1 base and J by 12 bases; unmatched bases: 12. The CDR3 extends over 14 amino acids. Germline V lookup: CDR1 LGHDT, CDR2 YNNKEL (reference sequence). The data originate from a study of spatial heterogeneity in lung cancer. Study-wide background: Raw-read counts averaged over ten per unique TCR and UMI combination.

Study-level points and caveats: Ubiquitous expanded tumor TCRs showed up in blood more at resection than follow-up.

The receptor was isolated from a female donor with early-stage non-small cell lung cancer. The sample was PBMCs, taken at surgery. The chain combines TRBV3-1 with TRBJ2-7; TRBD1 agrees at 7 bases. DNA for the CDR3: TGTGCCAGCAGCCAAGGAGGGGGCAGATATTTACCGTACTTC. It codes for CASSQGGGRYLPYF.